This TCR beta chain was observed in a study of blood T cell repertoires in COVID-19. Repertoires were generated with immunoSEQ multiplex PCR, while TCRdb's copy carries only in-frame clones and drops some. The profile shows 90,000 to 120,000 clones, approximately 70% of them singletons. V dropped 2 bases and J dropped 5; count of bases not matched to a gene: 3. Germline CDR1 is SGDLS and CDR2 is YYNGEE. This CDR3 comprises 15 residues. The genes are TRBV9 and TRBJ2-2, with 10 bases identical to TRBD1. The sample was peripheral blood. The TCR originated in a middle-aged woman with acute or convalescent COVID-19. In DNA, the CDR3 is TGTGCCAGCAGCGTGACAGGGGGCGGGACCGGGGAGCTGTTTTTT. Translating gives CASSVTGGGTGELFF.